This TCR beta chain was documented in a study of cytomegalovirus exposure and HLA in healthy donors. The V gene's germline CDR1 is MDHEN and CDR2 SYDVKM. The trim removed 6 bases at V and 2 bases at J, leaving 12 bases unmatched. The CDR3 is 16 residues long. In the PCR, 60 Vbeta and 13 Jbeta primers were used. Assay used: immunoSEQ multiplex PCR; TCRdb lists only in-frame clones, some missing. The sample yields approximately 110,000 clones, of which the top ten take up 3.6%. Worth noting for this clone: The antigen is not known.

Findings and caveats of the study: A later analysis reportedly found that, within productive TCRs, an Asian-associated ancestry cluster had fewer N-insertions than the mean observed across the roughly 610 donors.

The sequence was collected from a man aged 18 to 30 in good health and CMV-seronegative. The chain links TRBV28 to TRBJ1-2, with TRBD1 matching over 7 bases. The sequencing input was PBMCs. The DNA of the CDR3 is TGTGCCAGCAGCCTCGGGGGTCTACAGGGGAACTATGGCTACACCTTC. Amino acids: CASSLGGLQGNYGYTF.